Following are 12 T cell receptor beta chains from one sample sequenced in a study of T-cell reconstitution after alpha-beta-depleted transplantation in children. For TCRbeta, the library was prepared with unique molecular identifiers. MiXCR, applied by TCRdb to the PCR reads, yields one record per CDR3 protein. Counted here are about 90,000 distinct CDR3 sequences, 15% occurring once; the ten biggest clones make up roughly a fifth. The specimen comprised PBMCs, mostly from graft donor cells, sampled 180 days after TCRalphabeta/CD19-depleted stem cell transplant. Every receptor here comes from a male patient between 2 and 15 years old who had a stem cell transplant for acute lymphoblastic leukemia, so the T cells may come from the graft donor.

There are a few counts of this clonotype. V gene TRBV5-1 combines with J gene TRBJ2-7; 8 bases match TRBD1. There are 15 residues in the CDR3. Germline CDR1 is SGHRS and CDR2 is YFSETQ. J was trimmed by 6 bases and V by 4 bases; bases with no gene match: 12. CDR3 region: CASSTFSDRASEQYF. CDR3 sequence (DNA): TGCGCCAGCAGCACTTTTTCGGACAGGGCTTCCGAGCAGTACTTC.

Ten or more counts support this clonotype. The chain couples TRBV11-2 to TRBJ2-1, with D perhaps matching TRBD2 (7 bases). The germline gives CDR1 SGHAT, CDR2 FQNNGV. CDR3 length: 17 amino acids. The ends were cut back, 0 bases at V and 9 bases at J, with 21 bases in the middle. CDR3 sequence reads: CASSLEVGGGLQSEQFF. CDR3 nucleotides: TGTGCCAGCAGCTTAGAGGTGGGGGGGGGCCTTCAAAGTGAGCAGTTCTTC.

The table lists this clonotype with a few counts. The J gene is TRBJ2-5, the V gene TRBV20-1, with a weak D call TRBD2 (6 bases). Germline CDR1 DFQATT, CDR2 SNEGSKA (reference sequence). Trimming removed 6 bases at V and 5 bases at J, with 13 bases between. The CDR3 spans 12 residues. In nucleotides, the CDR3 is TGCAGTGCGGGACTTCCGAAGGAGACCCAGTACTTC. Protein: CSAGLPKETQYF.

The chain carries TRBV10-3 and TRBJ1-2; weak D call: TRBD1 (6 bases). Germline-derived CDR1 and CDR2 are ENHRY and SYGVKD. The CDR3 totals 15 residues. Trimming removed 7 bases from V and 0 bases from J, with 15 bases in between. CDR3 region: CAINGQSLANYGYTF. The CDR3 nucleotides read TGTGCCATCAACGGACAGTCATTAGCTAACTATGGCTACACCTTC.

The chain joins TRBV12-3 or TRBV12-4 to TRBJ1-5, with D possibly TRBD1 on 5 matching bases. Trimming removed 2 bases from V and 0 bases from J, with 11 bases in between. This CDR3 region has 16 residues. Here the CDR3 reads CASSLRGPYSNQPQHF. In DNA form, the CDR3 reads TGTGCCAGCAGTTTAAGGGGTCCCTATAGCAATCAGCCCCAGCATTTT.

In its sample, this clonotype was seen a few times. The chain has TRBV29-1 and TRBJ2-5; no clear D. Germline V gene lookup returns CDR1 SQVTM and CDR2 ANQGSEA. V was pared by 5 bases and J by 5 bases, with 15 bases between. The CDR3 length is 13 residues. The CDR3 sequence is CSVRFITEETQYF. The CDR3 DNA reads as TGCAGCGTTAGGTTTATCACCGAGGAGACCCAGTACTTC.

The rearrangement uses TRBV20-1 and TRBJ2-1; 12 positions match TRBD2. V lost 6 bases, J lost 6 bases, and 6 bases stayed unmatched. The CDR3 length is 14 residues. The germline V gene has CDR1 DFQATT and CDR2 SNEGSKA (reference sequence). The CDR3 bases are TGCAGTGCCCCGAGGACTAGCGGGACCAATGAGCAGTTCTTC. Translation gives CSAPRTSGTNEQFF.

This clonotype occurred a few times. The J gene is TRBJ2-7, the V gene TRBV10-3, with 8 bases lining up with TRBD1. This CDR3 contains 14 residues. Germline V gives CDR1 ENHRY, CDR2 SYGVKD. Trimming cost V 6 bases and J 4 bases; bases outside gene matches: 8. As DNA, the CDR3 is TGTGCCATCAGCCCTTCGACAGGGGTGTACGAGCAGTACTTC. Translation gives CAISPSTGVYEQYF.

This clonotype was seen many times. The chain is built from TRBV29-1 and TRBJ1-2, with D perhaps matching TRBD1 (5 bases). Germline V gene sequence: CDR1 SQVTM, CDR2 ANQGSEA. The V end was cut by 3 bases, the J end by 4 bases, with 15 bases between. CDR3 size: 14 residues. The CDR3 region is CSVEGGKGSYGYTF. DNA of the CDR3: TGCAGCGTTGAGGGGGGTAAGGGGTCCTATGGCTACACCTTC.

This clonotype was seen once. This chain links TRBV7-9 with TRBJ2-5, with no clear D. There are 11 residues in the CDR3. The germline gives CDR1 SEHNR, CDR2 FQNEAQ (reference sequence). Trimming shortened V by 5 bases and J by 7 bases, and 8 bases separated the two germline ends. In nucleotides, the CDR3 is TGTGCCAGCAGCCCCCAATTGACCCAGTACTTC. This translates into CASSPQLTQYF.

This clonotype was counted only a few times. The chain combines TRBV7-6 with TRBJ2-5; D is ambiguous. Germline CDR1 reads SGHVS; CDR2 reads FNYEAQ. This CDR3 is built from 12 residues. V was trimmed by 4 bases and J by 0 bases, leaving 3 bases between them. Written as DNA, the CDR3 is TGTGCCAGCAGCTCGTACCAAGAGACCCAGTACTTC. Protein: CASSSYQETQYF.

This clonotype came up many times. This chain uses TRBV7-9 with TRBJ2-3; weak D call: TRBD1 (6 bases). The CDR3 is made up of 14 amino acids. The germline V gene encodes CDR1 SEHNR and CDR2 FQNEAQ (reference sequence). V lost 0 bases, J lost 3 bases, and 7 bases lay in between. The CDR3: CASSLAGTTDTQYF. The CDR3 nucleotides are TGTGCCAGCAGCTTAGCCGGGACAACAGATACGCAGTATTTT.